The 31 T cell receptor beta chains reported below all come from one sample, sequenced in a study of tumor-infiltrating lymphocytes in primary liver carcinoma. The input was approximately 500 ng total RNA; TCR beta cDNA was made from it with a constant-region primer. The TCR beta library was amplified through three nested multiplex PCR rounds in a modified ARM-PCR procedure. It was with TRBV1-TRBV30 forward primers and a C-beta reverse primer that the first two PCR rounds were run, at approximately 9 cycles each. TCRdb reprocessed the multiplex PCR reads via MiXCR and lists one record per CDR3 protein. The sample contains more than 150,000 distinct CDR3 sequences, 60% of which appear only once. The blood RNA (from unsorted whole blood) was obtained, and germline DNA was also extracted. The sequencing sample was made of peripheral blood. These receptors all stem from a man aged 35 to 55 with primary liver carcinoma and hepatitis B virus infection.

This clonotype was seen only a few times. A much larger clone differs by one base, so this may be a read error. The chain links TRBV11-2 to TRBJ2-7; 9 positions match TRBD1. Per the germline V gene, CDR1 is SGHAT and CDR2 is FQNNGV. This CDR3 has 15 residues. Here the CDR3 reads CTSSSWDREVAEQYF. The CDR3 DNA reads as TGTACCAGCAGCTCCTGGGACAGGGAAGTTGCCGAGCAGTACTTC.

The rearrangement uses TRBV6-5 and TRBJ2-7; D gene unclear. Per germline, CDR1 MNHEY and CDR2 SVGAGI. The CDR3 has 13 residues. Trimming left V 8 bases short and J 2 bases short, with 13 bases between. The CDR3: CASSSSGPYEQYF. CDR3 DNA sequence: TGTGCCAGCTCCTCTTCCGGCCCCTACGAGCAGTACTTC.

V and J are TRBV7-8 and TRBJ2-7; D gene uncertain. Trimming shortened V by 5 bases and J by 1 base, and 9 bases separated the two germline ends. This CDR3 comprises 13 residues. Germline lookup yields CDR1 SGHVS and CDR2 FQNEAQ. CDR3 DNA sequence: TGTGCCAGCAGCGTGGATACATCCTACGAGCAGTACTTC. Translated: CASSVDTSYEQYF.

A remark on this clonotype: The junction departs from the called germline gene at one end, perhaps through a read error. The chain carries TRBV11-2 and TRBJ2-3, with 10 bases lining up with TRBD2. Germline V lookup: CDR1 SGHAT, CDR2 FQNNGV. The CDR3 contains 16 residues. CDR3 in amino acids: CASSLDSSGSTDTLYF. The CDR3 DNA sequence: TGTGCCAGCAGCTTGGACTCTAGCGGGAGTACAGATACGCTGTATTTT.

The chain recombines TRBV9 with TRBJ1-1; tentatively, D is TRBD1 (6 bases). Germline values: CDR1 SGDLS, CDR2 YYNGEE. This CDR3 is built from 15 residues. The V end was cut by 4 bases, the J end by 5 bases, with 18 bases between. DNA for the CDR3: TGTGCCAGCAGCCCCGGGGGGGGCGCAGAGACTGAAGCTTTCTTT. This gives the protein CASSPGGGAETEAFF.

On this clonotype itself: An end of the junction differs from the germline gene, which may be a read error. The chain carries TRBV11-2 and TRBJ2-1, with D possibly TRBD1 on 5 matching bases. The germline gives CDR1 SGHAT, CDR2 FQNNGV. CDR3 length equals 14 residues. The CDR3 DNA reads TGTGCCAGCAGCCCCCGTTTAACCAGGGATGAGCGGTTCTTC. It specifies CASSPRLTRDERFF. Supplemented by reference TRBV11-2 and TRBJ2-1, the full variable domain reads EAGVAQSPRYKIIEKRQSVAFWCNPISGHATLYWYQQILGQGPKLLIQFQNNGVVDDSQLPKDRFSAERLKGVDSTLKIQPAKLEDSAVYLCASSPRLTRDERFFGPGTRLTVL.

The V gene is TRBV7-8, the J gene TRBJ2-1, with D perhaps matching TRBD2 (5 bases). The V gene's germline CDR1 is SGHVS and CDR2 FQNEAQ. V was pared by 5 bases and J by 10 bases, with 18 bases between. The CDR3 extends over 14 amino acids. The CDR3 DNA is TGTGCCAGCAGCCCCCCTTTAGAGGGAGAGGAGCAGTTCTTC. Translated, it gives CASSPPLEGEEQFF.

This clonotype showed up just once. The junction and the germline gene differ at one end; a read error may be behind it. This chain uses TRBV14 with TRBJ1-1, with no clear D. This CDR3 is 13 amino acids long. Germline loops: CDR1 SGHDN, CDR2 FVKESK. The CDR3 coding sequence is TGTGCCAGCAGCCAAGGAGCGAACACTGAAGCTTCCTTT. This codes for CASSQGANTEASF. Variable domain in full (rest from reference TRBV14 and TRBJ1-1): EAGVTQFPSHSVIEKGQTVTLRCDPISGHDNLYWYRRVMGKEIKFLLHFVKESKQDESGMPNNRFLAERTGGTYSTLKVQPAELEDSGVYFCASSQGANTEASFGQGTRLTVV.

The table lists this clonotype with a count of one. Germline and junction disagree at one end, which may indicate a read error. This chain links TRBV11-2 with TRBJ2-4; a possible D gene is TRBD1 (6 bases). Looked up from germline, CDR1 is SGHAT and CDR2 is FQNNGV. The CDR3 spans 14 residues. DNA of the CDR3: TGCGCCAGCAGCTCATTGGACCCAGGGGACATTCAGTACTTC. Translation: CASSSLDPGDIQYF.

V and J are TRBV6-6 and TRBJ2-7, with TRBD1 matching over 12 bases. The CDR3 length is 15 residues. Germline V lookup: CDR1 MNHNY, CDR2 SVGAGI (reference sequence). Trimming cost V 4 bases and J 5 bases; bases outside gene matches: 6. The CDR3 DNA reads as TGTGCCAGCAGTTTAACCGGGACAGGGGGCCACGAGCAGTACTTC. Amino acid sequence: CASSLTGTGGHEQYF.

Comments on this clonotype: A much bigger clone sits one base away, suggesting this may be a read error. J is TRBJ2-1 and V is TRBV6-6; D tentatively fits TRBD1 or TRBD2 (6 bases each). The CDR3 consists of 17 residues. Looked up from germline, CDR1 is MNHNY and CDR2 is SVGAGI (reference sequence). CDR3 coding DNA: TGTGTCAGCAGTGGGGGTTGGGGGGCCCCCTCGAACAATGAGCAGTTCTTC. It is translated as CVSSGGWGAPSNNEQFF.

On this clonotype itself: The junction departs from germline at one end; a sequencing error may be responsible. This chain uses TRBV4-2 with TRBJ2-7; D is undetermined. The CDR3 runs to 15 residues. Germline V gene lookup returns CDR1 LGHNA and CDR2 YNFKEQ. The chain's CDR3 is CANSQDRVFSYEQYF. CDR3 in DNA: TGTGCCAACAGCCAAGATCGGGTCTTCTCCTACGAGCAGTACTTC.

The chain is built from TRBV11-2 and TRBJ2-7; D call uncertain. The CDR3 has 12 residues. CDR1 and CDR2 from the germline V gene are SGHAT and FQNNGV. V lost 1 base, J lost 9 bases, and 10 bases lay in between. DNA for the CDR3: TGTGCCAGCAGCTTAGTTGGGTACATGCAGTACTTC. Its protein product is CASSLVGYMQYF.

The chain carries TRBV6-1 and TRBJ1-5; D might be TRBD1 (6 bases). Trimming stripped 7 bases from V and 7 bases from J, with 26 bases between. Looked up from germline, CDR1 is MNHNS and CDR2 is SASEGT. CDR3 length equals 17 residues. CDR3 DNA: TGTGCCAGCACAAGGAACGGGACATGGTCGAGCGCGCAGCCCCAGCATTTT. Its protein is CASTRNGTWSSAQPQHF.

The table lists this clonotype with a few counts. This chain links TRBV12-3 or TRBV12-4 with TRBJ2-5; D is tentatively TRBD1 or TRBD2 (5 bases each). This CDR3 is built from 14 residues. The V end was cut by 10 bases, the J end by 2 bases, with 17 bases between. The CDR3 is CATPLRGRQETQYF. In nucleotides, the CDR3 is TGTGCCACCCCCCTCCGGGGCCGGCAAGAGACCCAGTACTTC.

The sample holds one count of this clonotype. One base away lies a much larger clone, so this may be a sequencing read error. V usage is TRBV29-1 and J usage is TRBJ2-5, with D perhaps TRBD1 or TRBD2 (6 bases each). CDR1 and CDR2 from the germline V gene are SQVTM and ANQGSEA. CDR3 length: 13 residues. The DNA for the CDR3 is TGCGGCGTTGCAAGGGGGGAAGGAGAGACCCAGTACTTC. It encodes CGVARGEGETQYF.

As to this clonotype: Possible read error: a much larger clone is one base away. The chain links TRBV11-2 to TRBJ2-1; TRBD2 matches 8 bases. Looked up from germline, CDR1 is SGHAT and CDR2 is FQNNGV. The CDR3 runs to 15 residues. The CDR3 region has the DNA TGTGCCAACAGCTTGGGCCTAGCGGGCTACAATGAGCAGTTCTTC. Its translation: CANSLGLAGYNEQFF.

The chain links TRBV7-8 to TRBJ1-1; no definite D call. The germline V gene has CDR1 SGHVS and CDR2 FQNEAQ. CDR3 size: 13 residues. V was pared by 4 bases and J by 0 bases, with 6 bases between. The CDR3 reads CASSSLMNTEAFF. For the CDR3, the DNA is TGTGCCAGCAGCTCCTTAATGAACACTGAAGCTTTCTTT.

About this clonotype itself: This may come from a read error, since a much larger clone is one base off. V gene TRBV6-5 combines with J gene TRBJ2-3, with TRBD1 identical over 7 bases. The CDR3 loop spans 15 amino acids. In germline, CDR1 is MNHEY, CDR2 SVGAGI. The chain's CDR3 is CVSRPGQWVQDTQYF. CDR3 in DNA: TGTGTCAGCAGACCGGGACAGTGGGTACAAGATACGCAGTATTTT.

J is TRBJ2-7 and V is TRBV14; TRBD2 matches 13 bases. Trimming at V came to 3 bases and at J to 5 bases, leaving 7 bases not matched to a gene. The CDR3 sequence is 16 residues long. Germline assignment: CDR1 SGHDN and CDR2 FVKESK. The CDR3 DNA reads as TGTGCCAGCAGCCAGACGACTAGCGGGAGGCGAAACGAGCAGTACTTC. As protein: CASSQTTSGRRNEQYF.

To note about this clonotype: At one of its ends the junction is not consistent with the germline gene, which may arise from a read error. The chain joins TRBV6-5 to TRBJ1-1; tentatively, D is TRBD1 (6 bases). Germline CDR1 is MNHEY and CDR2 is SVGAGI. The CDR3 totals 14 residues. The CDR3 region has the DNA TGTGCCAGCAGCCCCCGGAGGGGGAACACTGAAACTTTCTTT. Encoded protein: CASSPRRGNTETFF.

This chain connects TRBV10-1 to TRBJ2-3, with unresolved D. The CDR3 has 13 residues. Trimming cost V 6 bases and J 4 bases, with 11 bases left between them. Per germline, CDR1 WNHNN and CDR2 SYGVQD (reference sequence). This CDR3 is CASSKSLADTQYF. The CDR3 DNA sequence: TGCGCCAGCAGCAAATCGTTGGCAGATACGCAGTATTTT.

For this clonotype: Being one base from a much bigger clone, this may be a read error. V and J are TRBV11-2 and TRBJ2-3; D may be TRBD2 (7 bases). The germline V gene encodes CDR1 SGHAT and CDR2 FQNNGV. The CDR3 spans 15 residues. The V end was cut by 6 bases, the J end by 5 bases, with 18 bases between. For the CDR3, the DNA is TGTGCCAGCAGTAAGAAGGGGGGGAACATAGATACGCAGTATTTT. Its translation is CASSKKGGNIDTQYF.

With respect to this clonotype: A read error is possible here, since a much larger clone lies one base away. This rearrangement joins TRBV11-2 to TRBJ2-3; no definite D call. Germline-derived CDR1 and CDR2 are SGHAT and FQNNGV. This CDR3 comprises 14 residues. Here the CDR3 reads CASSKSPGQDMQYF. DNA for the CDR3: TGTGCCAGCAGCAAATCACCGGGTCAAGATATGCAGTATTTT.

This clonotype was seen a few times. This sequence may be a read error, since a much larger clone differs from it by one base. CDR3 sequence (DNA): TGTGCCAGCAGCTTAAGGGATCAGGGGAGAACTGAAGCTTTCTTT. Encoded protein: CASSLRDQGRTEAFF. This chain uses TRBV11-2 with TRBJ1-1; TRBD1 might be the D (6 bases). Germline-derived CDR1 and CDR2 are SGHAT and FQNNGV. CDR3 length: 15 residues. With 2 bases removed from V and 5 bases from J, the gap between germline ends came to 15 bases.

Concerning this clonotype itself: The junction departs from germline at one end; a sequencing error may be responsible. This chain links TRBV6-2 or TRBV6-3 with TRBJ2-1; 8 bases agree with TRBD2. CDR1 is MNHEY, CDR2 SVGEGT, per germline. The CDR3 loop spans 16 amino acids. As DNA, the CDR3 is TGTGCCAGCAGGGGGAAGCGGGGGCTCGAAAACAATGAGCAGGTCTTC. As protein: CASRGKRGLENNEQVF.

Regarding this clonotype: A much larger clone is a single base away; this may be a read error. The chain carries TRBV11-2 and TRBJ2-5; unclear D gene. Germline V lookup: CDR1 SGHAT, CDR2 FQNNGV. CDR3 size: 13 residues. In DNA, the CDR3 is TGTGCCAGCAACTTAGACGGCCGAGAGACCCAGTACTTC. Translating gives CASNLDGRETQYF.

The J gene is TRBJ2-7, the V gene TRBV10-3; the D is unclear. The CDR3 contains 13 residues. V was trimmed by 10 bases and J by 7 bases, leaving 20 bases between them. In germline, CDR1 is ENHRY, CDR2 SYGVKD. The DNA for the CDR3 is TGTGCCAGCCTCGCTGAATCAAATAGGGAGCAGTACTTC. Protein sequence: CASLAESNREQYF.

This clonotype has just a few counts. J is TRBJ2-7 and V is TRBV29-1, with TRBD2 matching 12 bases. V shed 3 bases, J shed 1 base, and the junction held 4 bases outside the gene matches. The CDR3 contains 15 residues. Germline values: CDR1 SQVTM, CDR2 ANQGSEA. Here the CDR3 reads CSVERLAGESYEQYF. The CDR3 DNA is TGCAGCGTTGAGCGACTAGCGGGAGAGTCCTACGAGCAGTACTTC.

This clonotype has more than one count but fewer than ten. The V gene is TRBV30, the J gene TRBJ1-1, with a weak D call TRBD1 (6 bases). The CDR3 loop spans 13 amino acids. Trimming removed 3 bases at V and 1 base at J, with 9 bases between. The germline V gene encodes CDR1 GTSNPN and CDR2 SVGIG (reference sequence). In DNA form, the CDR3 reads TGTGCCTGGAGAACGACAGGGAACACTGAAGCTTTCTTT. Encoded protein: CAWRTTGNTEAFF.

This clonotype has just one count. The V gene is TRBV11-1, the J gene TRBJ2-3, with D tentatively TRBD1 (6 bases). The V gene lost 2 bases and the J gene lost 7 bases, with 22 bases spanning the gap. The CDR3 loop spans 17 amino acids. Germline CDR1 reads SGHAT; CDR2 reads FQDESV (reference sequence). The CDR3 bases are TGTGCCAGCAGCTTACAGGGACAAGTGGGAGTGTGGAATACGCAGTATTTT. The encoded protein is CASSLQGQVGVWNTQYF.